This T cell receptor (beta chain) was obtained from a study of T cells in Graves' hyperthyroidism and ophthalmopathy. This clonotype has a count of ten or more. Its antigen remains unidentified. Using RNA transcripts as the source, TCR beta CDR3 regions were amplified. The HTBI set primed first-round TCR CDR3 RT-PCR. TCRdb redid the calling of the multiplex PCR reads with MiXCR, one entry per CDR3 protein. The table lists fewer than 350,000 distinct CDR3 sequences, around 13% of them singletons, with roughly 7.9% in the top ten. General study points: Blood also carried most thyroid clonotypes expanded above 0.001.

After removal of 6 bases from V and 8 bases from J, the junction contained 2 bases not matched to a gene. The germline V gene has CDR1 SNHLY and CDR2 FYNNEI. The CDR3 is 12 residues long. The definition of stable Graves' hyperthyroidism was no ophthalmopathy progression within 18 months. The clonotype originates from a woman between 35 and 50 years old with Graves' hyperthyroidism. The chain couples TRBV2 to TRBJ2-4; 9 bases agree with TRBD1. Sequencing used blood. The CDR3, as DNA: TGTGCCAGCAGCCGGGACAGGGACATTCAGTACTTC. It codes for CASSRDRDIQYF.